The next 32 T cell receptor beta chains were all read from a single sample in a study of blood T cell repertoires in COVID-19. Method: immunoSEQ multiplex PCR; TCRdb's copy keeps in-frame clones and lacks some. This table holds a few hundred thousand clones, around nine tenths found once. The source material was peripheral blood. Every receptor here comes from a man in his 60s who had recovered from COVID-19.

The rearrangement uses TRBV18 and TRBJ2-2, with 8 bases fitting TRBD1. The trim removed 4 bases at V and 4 bases at J, leaving 8 bases unmatched. The germline V gene has CDR1 KGHSH and CDR2 LQKENI. The CDR3 runs 16 residues. This CDR3 reads CASSRGTGPSTGELFF. The CDR3 DNA reads as TGTGCCAGCTCACGCGGGACAGGTCCCTCCACCGGGGAGCTGTTTTTT.

Comments on this clone: Other nucleotide sequences from this sample produce the same CDR3. The gene calls are TRBV9 and TRBJ2-7; 14 positions match TRBD2. V was pared by 3 bases and J by 3 bases, with 2 bases of the junction left unmatched. The CDR3 has 15 amino acids. CDR1 and CDR2 from the germline V gene are SGDLS and YYNGEE. CDR3 sequence: CASSEGTSGSYEQYF. CDR3 bases: TGTGCCAGCAGCGAAGGGACTAGCGGGAGCTACGAGCAGTACTTC. The full variable domain, rest sourced from reference TRBV9 and TRBJ2-7, is DSGVTQTPKHLITATGQRVTLRCSPRSGDLSVYWYQQSLDQGLQFLIQYYNGEERAKGNILERFSAQQFPDLHSELNLSSLELGDSALYFCASSEGTSGSYEQYFGPGTRLTVT.

On this clone itself: A read error may be the cause here, since a much bigger clone is one base away. The rearrangement links TRBV10-2 to TRBJ2-7, with unresolved D. CDR3 length: 11 amino acids. V shed 6 bases and J shed 1 base, with 4 bases lying between them. Germline V gene data show CDR1 as WSHSY and CDR2 as SAAADI. The CDR3 reads CASSLSYEQYF. As DNA, the CDR3 is TGCGCCAGCAGCCTTTCCTACGAGCAGTACTTC.

The V gene is TRBV20-1, the J gene TRBJ1-2; D ambiguous. Trimming shortened V by 4 bases and J by 7 bases, and 7 bases separated the two germline ends. Looked up from germline, CDR1 is DFQATT and CDR2 is SNEGSKA (reference sequence). This CDR3 spans 10 amino acids. CDR3 DNA sequence: TGCAGTGCTAAAGCGGGTGGCTACACCTTC. It encodes CSAKAGGYTF.

The chain is built from TRBV5-6 and TRBJ1-4; the D gene is possibly TRBD1 (6 bases). Germline CDR1 is SGHDT and CDR2 is YYEEEE. V lost 2 bases, J lost 2 bases, and 22 bases lay in between. The CDR3 is 19 amino acids. CDR3 amino acids: CASSLRTAYGRFTNEKLFF. In DNA, the CDR3 is TGTGCCAGCAGCTTAAGGACAGCCTACGGACGTTTTACTAATGAAAAACTGTTTTTT.

J is TRBJ2-5 and V is TRBV19; tentative D call: TRBD1 (5 bases). Trimming removed 0 bases from V and 7 bases from J, with 24 bases in between. This CDR3 spans 18 amino acids. The V gene's germline CDR1 is LNHDA and CDR2 SQIVND (reference sequence). The CDR3 nucleotides read TGTGCCAGTAGTATAGATCCCCCTATGGCAGGACATGGGGTGACCCAGTACTTC. Protein sequence: CASSIDPPMAGHGVTQYF.

The rearrangement joins TRBV18 to TRBJ2-2, with 12 bases matching TRBD2. This CDR3 contains 16 residues. J gave up 5 bases and V 3 bases, and 4 bases lay outside the gene matches. Germline V gene lookup returns CDR1 KGHSH and CDR2 LQKENI. The CDR3 reads CASSPLGLAGTGELFF. CDR3 bases: TGTGCCAGCTCACCGCTTGGACTAGCGGGAACCGGGGAGCTGTTTTTT. Drawing the rest from reference TRBV18 and TRBJ2-2, the complete variable domain is NAGVMQNPRHLVRRRGQEARLRCSPMKGHSHVYWYRQLPEEGLKFMVYLQKENIIDESGMPKERFSAEFPKEGPSILRIQQVVRGDSAAYFCASSPLGLAGTGELFFGEGSRLTVL.

This clone was counted only a few times. This sequence joins TRBV24-1 and TRBJ1-3; D is uncertain. Germline CDR1 is KGHDR and CDR2 is SFDVKD. The germline V and J ends were trimmed by 5 bases and 3 bases, with 13 bases remaining between them. This CDR3 comprises 15 residues. The CDR3 DNA is TGTGCCACCAGTGGTCCATTACAGTTTGGAAACACCATATATTTT. The encoded protein is CATSGPLQFGNTIYF.

The CDR3: CASTHSGTQYF. Here the CDR3 DNA reads TGTGCCAGCACTCACTCGGGGACCCAGTACTTC. The gene calls are TRBV27 and TRBJ2-5; D remains ambiguous. V lost 7 bases and J lost 7, with 10 bases in between. The germline CDR1 and CDR2 sequences are MNHEY and SMNVEV (reference sequence). The CDR3 loop spans 11 amino acids.

The rearrangement links TRBV5-6 to TRBJ1-4; no definite D call. The CDR3 totals 15 residues. CDR1 is SGHDT and CDR2 is YYEEEE in the germline V gene. Trimming removed 4 bases at V and 2 bases at J, with 12 bases between. The CDR3 region has the DNA TGTGCCAGCAGCGGAGGAGGCAGGACTAATGAAAAACTGTTTTTT. Protein: CASSGGGRTNEKLFF.

The chain joins TRBV15 to TRBJ2-2, with 7 bases fitting TRBD1. This CDR3 is built from 15 residues. J gave up 2 bases and V 1 base, and 1 base lay outside the gene matches. CDR1 is LNHNV, CDR2 YYDKDF, per germline (reference sequence). The chain's CDR3 is CATSRGGGNTGELFF. The CDR3 DNA reads as TGTGCCACCAGCAGAGGAGGGGGCAACACCGGGGAGCTGTTTTTT.

The chain is built from TRBV11-2 and TRBJ1-4; D perhaps matches TRBD1 (5 bases). This CDR3 is built from 16 residues. Germline CDR1 SGHAT, CDR2 FQNNGV. Trimming shortened V by 1 base and J by 2 bases, and 11 bases separated the two germline ends. The CDR3 protein is CASSLVSGITNEKLFF. In DNA form, the CDR3 reads TGTGCCAGCAGCTTAGTTTCAGGGATCACTAATGAAAAACTGTTTTTT.

The chain links TRBV10-3 to TRBJ2-1, with D hard to call. The ends were cut back, 0 bases at V and 7 bases at J, with 7 bases in the middle. The V gene's germline CDR1 is ENHRY and CDR2 SYGVKD. CDR3 length: 13 amino acids. CDR3 residues: CAISESRTNEQFF. In DNA, the CDR3 is TGTGCCATCAGTGAGTCGCGTACTAATGAGCAGTTCTTC.

In DNA form, the CDR3 reads TGTGCCAGCAGGCTAGCGGGAGCCTCCTACGAGCAGTACTTC. Protein sequence: CASRLAGASYEQYF. The chain recombines TRBV6-5 with TRBJ2-7, with 10 bases matching TRBD2. The junction had 2 bases not matched to a gene; V was cut back by 6 bases and J by 0 bases. This CDR3 contains 14 residues. Germline loops: CDR1 MNHEY, CDR2 SVGAGI.

V usage is TRBV5-6 and J usage is TRBJ2-1, with 7 bases fitting TRBD1. Unmatched junction bases numbered 15, after V lost 4 bases and J lost 5 bases. The CDR3 is made up of 17 amino acids. Germline V gene sequence: CDR1 SGHDT, CDR2 YYEEEE. CDR3 amino acids: CASSHPRGLGQDNEQFF. As DNA, the CDR3 is TGTGCCAGCAGCCACCCACGAGGCCTCGGACAGGACAATGAGCAGTTCTTC.

In this sample, this clone turned up once. The chain links TRBV25-1 to TRBJ1-2; a possible D gene is TRBD1 (6 bases). The V gene lost 4 bases and the J gene lost 1 base, with 7 bases spanning the gap. Germline CDR1 reads MGHDK; CDR2 reads SYGVNS. The CDR3 loop spans 13 amino acids. The CDR3 DNA sequence: TGTGCCAGCAGTGGACAGGTTAACTATGGCTACACCTTC. This codes for CASSGQVNYGYTF.

The rearrangement joins TRBV4-2 to TRBJ2-7; 7 bases match TRBD2. The CDR3 runs to 15 residues. The V gene's germline CDR1 is LGHNA and CDR2 YNFKEQ. V shed 4 bases, J shed 6 bases, and the junction held 12 bases outside the gene matches. The CDR3 reads CASSLRTEREGEQYF. In DNA form, the CDR3 reads TGTGCCAGCAGCCTCCGGACGGAAAGGGAGGGCGAGCAGTACTTC.

This chain uses TRBV11-2 with TRBJ2-2; TRBD2 agrees at 12 bases. CDR1 and CDR2 (germline): SGHAT, FQNNGV. The CDR3 runs 18 residues. After removal of 5 bases from V and 7 bases from J, the junction contained 14 bases not matched to a gene. This CDR3 reads CASSRFLDLAGGFGELFF. CDR3 DNA sequence: TGTGCCAGCAGCCGTTTCTTGGATCTAGCGGGAGGGTTCGGGGAGCTGTTTTTT.

The chain recombines TRBV30 with TRBJ2-7; no definite D call. V was clipped by 3 bases and J by 0 bases, with 12 bases between them. This CDR3 is built from 14 residues. Looked up from germline, CDR1 is GTSNPN and CDR2 is SVGIG (reference sequence). The CDR3 region is CAWRQSFSSYEQYF. The CDR3 region has the DNA TGTGCCTGGAGACAAAGTTTCAGCTCCTACGAGCAGTACTTC.

V and J are TRBV7-3 and TRBJ2-7; 7 nucleotides align to TRBD2. CDR1 SGHTA and CDR2 FQGTGA come from the germline V gene. V lost 5 bases, J lost 2 bases, and 9 bases stayed unmatched. This CDR3 is built from 15 residues. CDR3 coding DNA: TGTGCCAGCAGCCCCGGGGCAGCGGGGACCTACGAGCAGTACTTC. It codes for CASSPGAAGTYEQYF.

The gene calls are TRBV12-3 or TRBV12-4 and TRBJ1-1; D remains ambiguous. This CDR3 has 11 residues. Trimming pared 3 bases from V and 5 bases from J, leaving 4 bases between. In DNA, the CDR3 is TGTGCCAGCAGTTTTAATACTGAAGCTTTCTTT. This translates into CASSFNTEAFF.

The chain couples TRBV5-5 to TRBJ1-4; 9 nucleotides align to TRBD1. The trim removed 5 bases at V and 8 bases at J, leaving 10 bases unmatched. Germline V CDR1 and CDR2: SGHKS, YYEKEE (reference sequence). The CDR3 has 15 residues. The CDR3 DNA is TGTGCCAGCAGTTTACAGGACAGGGGTGGAGAAAAACTGTTTTTT. Translating it yields CASSLQDRGGEKLFF.

The chain employs TRBV28 and TRBJ1-2, with D maybe TRBD1 (6 bases). Trimming left V 7 bases short and J 8 bases short, with 17 bases between. This CDR3 has 13 residues. The V gene's germline CDR1 is MDHEN and CDR2 SYDVKM. This chain's CDR3 is CASTRGPGHGYTF. The CDR3 DNA follows: TGTGCCAGCACCAGGGGCCCAGGGCACGGCTACACCTTC.

This sequence joins TRBV6-5 and TRBJ1-4; D is undetermined. The length of the CDR3 is 14 residues. The germline V and J ends were trimmed by 6 bases and 4 bases, with 12 bases remaining between them. In germline, CDR1 is MNHEY, CDR2 SVGAGI. The CDR3 region has the DNA TGTGCCAGCAGGCCCGGACTGTTTAATGAAAAACTGTTTTTT. Its translation is CASRPGLFNEKLFF.

The gene calls are TRBV11-1 and TRBJ2-1, with D perhaps matching TRBD1 (6 bases). Germline V gene sequence: CDR1 SGHAT, CDR2 FQDESV (reference sequence). The V end was cut by 5 bases, the J end by 1 base, with 9 bases between. CDR3 size: 14 residues. CDR3 protein: CASSPQGSYNEQFF. The CDR3, as DNA: TGTGCCAGCAGCCCACAGGGATCCTACAATGAGCAGTTCTTC.

This rearrangement joins TRBV6-2 or TRBV6-3 to TRBJ1-1; D is possibly TRBD1 (5 bases). The CDR3 spans 12 residues. V shed 3 bases and J shed 11 bases, with 13 bases lying between them. Germline V gives CDR1 MNHEY, CDR2 SVGEGT. CDR3 sequence reads: CASSYQGIPAFF. The DNA of the CDR3 is TGTGCCAGCAGTTATCAGGGTATACCGGCTTTCTTT.

The V call is TRBV18, the J call TRBJ2-3, with 7 bases that match TRBD2. V was pared by 4 bases and J by 0 bases, with 10 bases of the junction left unmatched. Germline CDR1 KGHSH, CDR2 LQKENI. The CDR3 runs 17 residues. As DNA, the CDR3 is TGTGCCAGCTCACGCGGAGCGAGCGGGGCGAGCACAGATACGCAGTATTTT. Protein: CASSRGASGASTDTQYF.

The gene calls are TRBV6-8 and TRBJ1-5, with D possibly TRBD1 on 5 matching bases. This CDR3 has 18 amino acids. Germline V gene sequence: CDR1 MNHGY, CDR2 SAAAGT. Trimming took 2 bases from V and 7 from J, leaving 24 bases between them. The CDR3 spells CASSYNDQGSRYSQPQHF. CDR3 nucleotide sequence: TGTGCCAGCAGTTACAACGATCAGGGTTCCCGTTATTCCCAGCCCCAGCATTTT.

This clone was observed a handful of times. The chain has TRBV5-1 and TRBJ1-1, with D possibly TRBD1 on 6 matching bases. The CDR3 totals 14 residues. The germline gives CDR1 SGHRS, CDR2 YFSETQ. V gave up 0 bases and J gave up 0 bases, with 6 bases separating them. The CDR3 sequence: CASSLGDMNTEAFF. CDR3 sequence (DNA): TGCGCCAGCAGCTTGGGGGACATGAACACTGAAGCTTTCTTT.

The chain uses TRBV5-1 and TRBJ1-4; D is ambiguous. The length of the CDR3 is 15 residues. The V and J ends lost 0 bases and 4 bases respectively, with 10 bases between them. The germline CDR1 and CDR2 sequences are SGHRS and YFSETQ. The CDR3 coding sequence is TGCGCCAGCAGCTTGGCAGGCAGCCATAATGAAAAACTGTTTTTT. Its protein product is CASSLAGSHNEKLFF.

V is TRBV28 and J is TRBJ2-7; 8 nucleotides agree with TRBD1. CDR3 length equals 15 residues. J gave up 6 bases and V 1 base, and 8 bases lay outside the gene matches. From germline, CDR1 is MDHEN and CDR2 SYDVKM. The CDR3 here is CASSLSGQGAPEQYF. The CDR3 DNA follows: TGTGCCAGCAGTTTATCAGGCCAGGGGGCGCCCGAGCAGTACTTC.

The chain is built from TRBV10-3 and TRBJ2-7, with a possible D match to TRBD1 (6 bases). The CDR3 runs to 12 residues. The germline CDR1 and CDR2 sequences are ENHRY and SYGVKD. Trimming shortened V by 11 bases and J by 6 bases, and 17 bases separated the two germline ends. CDR3 coding DNA: TGTGCCGCCAAGGCAGGGGTAGCCGAGCAGTACTTC. Translating it yields CAAKAGVAEQYF.